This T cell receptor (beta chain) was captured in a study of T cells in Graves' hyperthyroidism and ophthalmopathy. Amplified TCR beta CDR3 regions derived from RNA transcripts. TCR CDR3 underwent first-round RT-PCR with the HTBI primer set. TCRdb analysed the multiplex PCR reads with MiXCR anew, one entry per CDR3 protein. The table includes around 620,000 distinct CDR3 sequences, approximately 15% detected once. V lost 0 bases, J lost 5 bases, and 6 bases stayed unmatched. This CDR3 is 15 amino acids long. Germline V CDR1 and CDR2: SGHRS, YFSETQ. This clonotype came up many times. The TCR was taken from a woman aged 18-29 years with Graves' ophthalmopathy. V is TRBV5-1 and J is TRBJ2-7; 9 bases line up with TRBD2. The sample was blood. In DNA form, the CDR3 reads TGCGCCAGCAGCTTGGTGGCTAGCGGGACCAACGAGCAGTACTTC. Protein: CASSLVASGTNEQYF.